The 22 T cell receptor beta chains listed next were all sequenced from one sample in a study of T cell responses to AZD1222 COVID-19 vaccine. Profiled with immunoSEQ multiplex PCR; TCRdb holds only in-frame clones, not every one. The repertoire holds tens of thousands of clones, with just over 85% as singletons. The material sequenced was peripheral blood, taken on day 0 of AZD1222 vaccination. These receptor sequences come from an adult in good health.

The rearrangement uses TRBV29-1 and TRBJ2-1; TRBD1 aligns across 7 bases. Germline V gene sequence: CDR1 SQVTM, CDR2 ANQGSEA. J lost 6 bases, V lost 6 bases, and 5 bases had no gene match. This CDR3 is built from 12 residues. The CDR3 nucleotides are TGCAGCGTAGGGACAGTCGCCAATGAGCAGTTCTTC. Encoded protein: CSVGTVANEQFF.

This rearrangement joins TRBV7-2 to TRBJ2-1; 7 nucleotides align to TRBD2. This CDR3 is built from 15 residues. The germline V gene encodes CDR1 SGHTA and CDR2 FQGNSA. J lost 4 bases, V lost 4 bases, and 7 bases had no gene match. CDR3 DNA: TGTGCCAGCAGCTCCCCTAGCGGTGCGTACAATGAGCAGTTCTTC. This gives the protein CASSSPSGAYNEQFF.

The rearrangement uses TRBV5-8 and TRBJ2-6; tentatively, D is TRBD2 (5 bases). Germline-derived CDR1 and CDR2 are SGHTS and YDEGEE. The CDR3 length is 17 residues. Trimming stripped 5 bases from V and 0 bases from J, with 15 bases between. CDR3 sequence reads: CASRKTNSGSGANVLTF. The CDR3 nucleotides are TGTGCCAGCAGGAAGACTAACTCGGGCTCTGGGGCCAACGTCCTGACTTTC.

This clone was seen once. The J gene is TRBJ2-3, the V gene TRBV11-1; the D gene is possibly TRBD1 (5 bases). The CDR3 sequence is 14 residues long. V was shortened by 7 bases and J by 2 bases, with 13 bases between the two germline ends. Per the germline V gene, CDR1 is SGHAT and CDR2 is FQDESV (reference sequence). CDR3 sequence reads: CASNDAGNTDTQYF. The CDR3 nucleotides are TGTGCCAGCAACGATGCAGGGAACACAGATACGCAGTATTTT.

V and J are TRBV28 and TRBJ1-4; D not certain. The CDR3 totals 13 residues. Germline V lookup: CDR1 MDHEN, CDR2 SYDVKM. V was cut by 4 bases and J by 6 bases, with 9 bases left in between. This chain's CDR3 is CASSSTLDEKLFF. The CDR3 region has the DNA TGTGCCAGCAGTTCCACCCTAGATGAAAAACTGTTTTTT.

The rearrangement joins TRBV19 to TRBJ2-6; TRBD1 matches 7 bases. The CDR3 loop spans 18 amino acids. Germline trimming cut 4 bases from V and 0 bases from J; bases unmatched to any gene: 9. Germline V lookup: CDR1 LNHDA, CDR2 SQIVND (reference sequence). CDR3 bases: TGTGCCAGTAGTACCTCCAGGGGGTCGAGCTCTGGGGCCAACGTCCTGACTTTC. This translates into CASSTSRGSSSGANVLTF.

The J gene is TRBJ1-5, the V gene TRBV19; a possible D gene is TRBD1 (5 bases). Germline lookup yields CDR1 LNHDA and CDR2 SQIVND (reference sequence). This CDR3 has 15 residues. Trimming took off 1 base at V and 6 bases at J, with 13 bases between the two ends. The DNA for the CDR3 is TGTGCCAGTAGTATAGTCCTAGGAGGGGTTCAGCCCCAGCATTTT. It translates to CASSIVLGGVQPQHF.

CDR3 sequence (DNA): TGCAGCGTAGGAGAGGGCCGGGAGCCTGAAGCTTTCTTT. Translating it yields CSVGEGREPEAFF. J is TRBJ1-1 and V is TRBV29-1; D gene unclear. CDR1 SQVTM and CDR2 ANQGSEA come from the germline V gene. The length of the CDR3 is 13 residues. V was shortened by 6 bases and J by 6 bases, with 17 bases between the two germline ends.

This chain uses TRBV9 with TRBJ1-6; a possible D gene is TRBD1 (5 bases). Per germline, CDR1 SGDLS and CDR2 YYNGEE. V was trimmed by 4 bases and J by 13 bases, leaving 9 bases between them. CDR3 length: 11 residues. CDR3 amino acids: CASSRRGPLHF. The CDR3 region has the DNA TGTGCCAGCAGCCGCCGGGGGCCCCTCCACTTT.

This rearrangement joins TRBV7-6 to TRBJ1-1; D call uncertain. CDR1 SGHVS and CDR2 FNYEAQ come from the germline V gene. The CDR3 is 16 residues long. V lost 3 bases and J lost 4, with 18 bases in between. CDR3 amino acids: CASSLGSGPKGTEAFF. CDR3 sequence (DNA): TGTGCCAGCAGCTTGGGCTCCGGACCGAAGGGCACTGAAGCTTTCTTT.

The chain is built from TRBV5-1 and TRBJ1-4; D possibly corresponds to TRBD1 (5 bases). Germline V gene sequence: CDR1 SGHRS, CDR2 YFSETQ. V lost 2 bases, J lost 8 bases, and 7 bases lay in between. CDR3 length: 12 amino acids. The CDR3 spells CASSFSGEKLFF. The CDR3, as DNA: TGCGCCAGCAGCTTTTCAGGGGAAAAACTGTTTTTT.

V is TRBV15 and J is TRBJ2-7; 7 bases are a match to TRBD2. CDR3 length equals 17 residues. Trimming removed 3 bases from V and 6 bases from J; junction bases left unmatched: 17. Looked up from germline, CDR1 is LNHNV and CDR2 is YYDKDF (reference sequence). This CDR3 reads CATSSEMGGTLVGEQYF. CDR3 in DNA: TGTGCCACCAGCAGCGAAATGGGAGGGACGTTGGTGGGCGAGCAGTACTTC.

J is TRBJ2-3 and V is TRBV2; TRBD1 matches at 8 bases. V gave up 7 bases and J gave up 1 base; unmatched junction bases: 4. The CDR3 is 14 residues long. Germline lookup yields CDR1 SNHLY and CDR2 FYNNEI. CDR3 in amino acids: CASKPGQGTDTQYF. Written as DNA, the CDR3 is TGTGCCAGCAAACCGGGACAGGGCACAGATACGCAGTATTTT.

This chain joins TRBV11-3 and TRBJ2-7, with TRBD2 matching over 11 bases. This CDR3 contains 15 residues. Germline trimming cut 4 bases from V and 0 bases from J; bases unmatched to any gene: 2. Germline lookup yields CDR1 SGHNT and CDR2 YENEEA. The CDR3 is CASSSGTSGSYEQYF. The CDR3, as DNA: TGTGCCAGCAGCTCAGGGACTAGCGGCTCCTACGAGCAGTACTTC.

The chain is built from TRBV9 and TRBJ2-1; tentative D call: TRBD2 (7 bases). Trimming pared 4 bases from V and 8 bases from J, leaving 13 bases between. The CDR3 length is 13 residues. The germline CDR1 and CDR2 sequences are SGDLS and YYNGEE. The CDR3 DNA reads TGTGCCAGCAGCAACCCGGGGGGCGATGAGCAGTTCTTC. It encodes CASSNPGGDEQFF.

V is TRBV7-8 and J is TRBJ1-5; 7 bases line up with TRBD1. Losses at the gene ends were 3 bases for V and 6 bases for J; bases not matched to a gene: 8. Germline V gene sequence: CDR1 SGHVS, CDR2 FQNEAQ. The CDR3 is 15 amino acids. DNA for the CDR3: TGTGCCAGCAGCTTTGGGACAGCCAGGCCTCAGCCCCAGCATTTT. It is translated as CASSFGTARPQPQHF.

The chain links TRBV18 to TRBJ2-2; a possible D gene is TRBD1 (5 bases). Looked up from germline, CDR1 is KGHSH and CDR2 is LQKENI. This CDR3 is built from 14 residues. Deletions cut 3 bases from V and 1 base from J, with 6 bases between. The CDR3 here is CASSPGQNTGELFF. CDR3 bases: TGTGCCAGCTCACCCGGACAGAACACCGGGGAGCTGTTTTTT. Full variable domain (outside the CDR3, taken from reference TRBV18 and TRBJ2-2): NAGVMQNPRHLVRRRGQEARLRCSPMKGHSHVYWYRQLPEEGLKFMVYLQKENIIDESGMPKERFSAEFPKEGPSILRIQQVVRGDSAAYFCASSPGQNTGELFFGEGSRLTVL.

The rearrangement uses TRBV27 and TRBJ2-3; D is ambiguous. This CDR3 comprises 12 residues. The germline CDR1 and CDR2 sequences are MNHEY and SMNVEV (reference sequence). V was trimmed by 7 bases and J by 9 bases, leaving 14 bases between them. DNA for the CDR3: TGTGCCAGCACCTTGGCCAGGTTCACGCAGTATTTT. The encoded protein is CASTLARFTQYF.

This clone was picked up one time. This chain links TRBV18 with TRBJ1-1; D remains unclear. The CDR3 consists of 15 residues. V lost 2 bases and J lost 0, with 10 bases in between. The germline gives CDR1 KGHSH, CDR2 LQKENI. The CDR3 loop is CASSPVRELNTEAFF. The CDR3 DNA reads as TGTGCCAGCTCACCAGTAAGGGAGTTGAACACTGAAGCTTTCTTT.

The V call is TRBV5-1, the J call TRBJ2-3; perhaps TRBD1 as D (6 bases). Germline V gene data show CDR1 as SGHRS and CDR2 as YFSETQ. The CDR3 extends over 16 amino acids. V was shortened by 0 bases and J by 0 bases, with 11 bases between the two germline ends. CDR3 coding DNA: TGCGCCAGCAGCTTGGTAGGGCAGGGGAGCACAGATACGCAGTATTTT. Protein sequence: CASSLVGQGSTDTQYF.

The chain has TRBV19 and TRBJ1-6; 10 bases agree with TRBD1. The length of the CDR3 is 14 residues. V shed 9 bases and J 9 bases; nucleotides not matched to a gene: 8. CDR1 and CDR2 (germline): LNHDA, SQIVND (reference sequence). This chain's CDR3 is CARGTGEWVSPLHF. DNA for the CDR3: TGTGCCAGGGGGACAGGGGAATGGGTTTCACCCCTCCACTTT.

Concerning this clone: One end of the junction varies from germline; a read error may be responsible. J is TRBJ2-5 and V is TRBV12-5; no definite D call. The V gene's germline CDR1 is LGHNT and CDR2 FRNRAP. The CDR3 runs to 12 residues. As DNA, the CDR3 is TGTGCTAGTGGTCAAAGGAGCTCAAATGTGGACTTC. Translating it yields CASGQRSSNVDF.